This record concerns one T cell receptor (beta chain) sequence. RNA amounts of about 0.5 to 1 ug underwent reverse transcription with random hexamers. TCRdb used MiXCR to reprocess the immunoSEQ multiplex PCR reads, holding one entry per CDR3 protein. The repertoire holds some 180,000 distinct CDR3 sequences, with 91% as singletons. The sample belongs to a study of CD8 T cells in Susac syndrome. The CDR3 sequence is 12 residues long. CDR1 is DFQATT, CDR2 SNEGSKA, per germline (reference sequence). The V end was cut by 6 bases, the J end by 4 bases, with 11 bases between. The J gene is TRBJ2-3, the V gene TRBV20-1, with a tentative D call TRBD2 (5 bases). This clonotype was sampled from a human donor with Susac syndrome. The sequenced sample was CD4+ T cells from PBMCs. This chain's CDR3 is CSASTRADTQYF. The CDR3, as DNA: TGCAGTGCCAGCACTAGAGCAGATACGCAGTATTTT.